The clone carrying this T cell receptor (beta chain) turned up a few times. This sample was taken from a study of OX40 agonist ivuxolimab in advanced cancers. Germline V CDR1 and CDR2: LNHDA, SQIVND (reference sequence). The CDR3 is 14 amino acids. The trim removed 2 bases at V and 7 bases at J, leaving 4 bases unmatched. Some clones are missing from TCRdb's copy, which holds only in-frame ones; the method was immunoSEQ multiplex PCR. The sample lists roughly 92,000 clones, roughly 89% occurring once. This receptor was taken from an adult with an advanced solid tumor such as melanoma, head and neck, liver or kidney cancer. The V gene is TRBV19, the J gene TRBJ2-2; 7 bases line up with TRBD2. The starting material was CD4+ or CD8+ T cells sorted from blood, obtained in a trial of the OX40 agonist ivuxolimab. CDR3 sequence: CASSILGGYGELFF. CDR3 sequence (DNA): TGTGCCAGTAGTATATTGGGAGGGTACGGGGAGCTGTTTTTT.